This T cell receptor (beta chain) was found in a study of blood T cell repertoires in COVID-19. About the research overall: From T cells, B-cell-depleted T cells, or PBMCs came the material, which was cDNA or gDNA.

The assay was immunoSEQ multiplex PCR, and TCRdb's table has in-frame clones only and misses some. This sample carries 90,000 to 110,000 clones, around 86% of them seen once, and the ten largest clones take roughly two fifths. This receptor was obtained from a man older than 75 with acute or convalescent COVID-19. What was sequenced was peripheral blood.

This CDR3 reads CASSFLAAGRETQYF. CDR3 nucleotide sequence: TGTGCCAGCAGTTTCCTAGCGGCAGGGAGAGAGACCCAGTACTTC. V is TRBV28 and J is TRBJ2-5; 7 positions match TRBD2. Germline lookup yields CDR1 MDHEN and CDR2 SYDVKM. Trimming took 3 bases from V and 4 from J; bases not matched to a gene: 8. There are 15 residues in the CDR3. Filled out from reference TRBV28 and TRBJ2-5, the complete variable domain reads DVKVTQSSRYLVKRTGEKVFLECVQDMDHENMFWYRQDPGLGLRLIYFSYDVKMKEKGDIPEGYSVSREKKERFSLILESASTNQTSMYLCASSFLAAGRETQYFGPGTRLLVL.